Listed below are T cell receptor beta chains from one sample, sequenced in a study of T cell responses to AZD1222 COVID-19 vaccine. Assay: immunoSEQ multiplex PCR; the TCRdb copy retains only in-frame clones and omits some. The sample records around 150,000 clones, around nine tenths being singletons. Material: peripheral blood, obtained on day 0 of AZD1222 vaccination. The receptors derive from an adult in good health. The CDR3 runs from the conserved cysteine through the conserved F or W. Each record gives: J gene, D gene, V gene, clone size, CDR3 protein, CDR3 DNA. A D gene is named only where the DNA matches it firmly. Expanded clones are given a class, and other clones once, few, many or no size at all.

TRBJ1-1,.,TRBV5-6,.,CASSIGTSAVVGAFF,TGTGCCAGCAGCATTGGGACATCCGCCGTTGTTGGGGCTTTCTTT
TRBJ2-2,.,TRBV4-2,.,CASSQGVYSGELFF,TGTGCCAGCAGCCAGGGGGTTTATTCCGGGGAGCTGTTTTTT
TRBJ2-1,TRBD2,TRBV27,.,CASSLKVKRDDNEQFF,TGTGCCAGCAGTTTAAAGGTGAAGCGGGACGACAATGAGCAGTTCTTC
TRBJ1-1,.,TRBV3-1/TRBV3-2,.,CASSHRTNTEAFF,TGTGCCAGCAGCCACAGAACGAACACTGAAGCTTTCTTT
TRBJ1-6,.,TRBV28,.,CASSLRTNNSPLHF,TGTGCCAGCAGTTTACGCACTAACAATTCACCCCTCCACTTT
TRBJ1-5,TRBD1,TRBV28,.,CASSRTGTVSNQPQHF,TGTGCCAGCAGCCGGACCGGGACAGTCAGCAATCAGCCCCAGCATTTT
TRBJ1-5,.,TRBV19,once,CASSPRAGGHNQPQHF,TGTGCCAGTAGCCCCCGGGCAGGCGGTCATAATCAGCCCCAGCATTTT
TRBJ1-2,.,TRBV5-5,.,CASSPFLDGYTF,TGTGCCAGCAGCCCGTTTCTAGATGGCTACACCTTC
TRBJ2-3,.,TRBV30,.,CAWSVRSGDTQYF,TGTGCCTGGAGTGTACGGTCCGGAGATACGCAGTATTTT
TRBJ1-2,.,TRBV27,.,CASSSGGLGYGYTF,TGTGCCAGCAGTTCCGGGGGGCTTGGGTATGGCTACACCTTC
TRBJ1-2,TRBD1,TRBV12-3/TRBV12-4,.,CASSPGTGYGYTF,TGTGCCAGCAGTCCCGGGACAGGCTATGGCTACACCTTC
TRBJ1-2,.,TRBV5-6,.,CASSLAAQLDTF,TGTGCCAGCAGCTTGGCCGCGCAGCTAGATACCTTC
TRBJ1-1,.,TRBV5-4,.,CASSLFAGNTEAFF,TGTGCCAGCAGCTTGTTTGCAGGGAACACTGAAGCTTTCTTT
TRBJ1-3,.,TRBV27,once,CASSYTRTAGNTIYF,TGTGCCAGCAGCTACACTAGGACAGCAGGAAACACCATATATTTT
TRBJ1-1,.,TRBV18,.,CASSPRDTEAFF,TGTGCCAGCTCACCTCGCGACACTGAAGCTTTCTTT
TRBJ1-1,.,TRBV19,.,CASKRTVNTEAFF,TGTGCCAGTAAGAGGACGGTGAACACTGAAGCTTTCTTT
TRBJ1-5,.,TRBV7-6,.,CASSLASGRGNQPQHF,TGTGCCAGCAGCTTAGCATCGGGTCGCGGCAATCAGCCCCAGCATTTT
TRBJ1-4,.,TRBV6-5,.,CASEQGDEKLFF,TGTGCCAGCGAACAGGGAGATGAAAAACTGTTTTTT
TRBJ1-2,TRBD1,TRBV27,.,CASSPSGTGVMGYTF,TGTGCCAGCAGTCCTTCCGGGACAGGGGTGATGGGCTACACCTTC
TRBJ1-6,TRBD1,TRBV27,.,CASIRDSRPSSYNSPLHF,TGTGCCAGCATCCGGGACAGTCGACCGAGCTCCTATAATTCACCCCTCCACTTT
TRBJ1-1,.,TRBV12-3/TRBV12-4,once,CASSPRRAEAFF,TGTGCCAGCAGTCCCCGCCGGGCGGAAGCTTTCTTT
TRBJ1-1,.,TRBV5-1,.,CASSLLGEGMNTEAFF,TGCGCCAGCAGCTTGTTAGGGGAGGGCATGAACACTGAAGCTTTCTTT
TRBJ2-3,.,TRBV5-4,.,CASSLAWPDTQYF,TGTGCCAGCAGCTTGGCCTGGCCAGATACGCAGTATTTT
TRBJ2-5,TRBD2,TRBV7-2,.,CASSNIWREGRETQYF,TGTGCCAGCAGCAACATATGGCGGGAGGGCCGAGAGACCCAGTACTTC
TRBJ1-1,.,TRBV13,once,CASSLGRLQGRGNTEAFF,TGTGCCAGCAGCTTAGGCCGATTGCAGGGAAGGGGGAACACTGAAGCTTTCTTT
TRBJ2-2,.,TRBV9,few,CASSKSSNTGELFF,TGTGCCAGCAGTAAGAGCTCGAACACCGGGGAGCTGTTTTTT
TRBJ1-2,.,TRBV7-8,.,CASSLFGQDYGYTF,TGTGCCAGCAGCTTATTCGGGCAGGACTATGGCTACACCTTC